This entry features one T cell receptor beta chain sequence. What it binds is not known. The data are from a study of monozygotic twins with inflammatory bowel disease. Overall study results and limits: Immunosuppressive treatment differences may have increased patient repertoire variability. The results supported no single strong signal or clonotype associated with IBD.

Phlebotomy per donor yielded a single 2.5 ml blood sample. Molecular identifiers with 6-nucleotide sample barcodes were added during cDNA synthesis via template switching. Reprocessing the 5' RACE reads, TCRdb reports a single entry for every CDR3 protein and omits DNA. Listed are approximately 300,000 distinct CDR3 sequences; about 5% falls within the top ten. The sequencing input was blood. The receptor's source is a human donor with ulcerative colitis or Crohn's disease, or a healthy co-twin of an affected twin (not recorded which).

CDR3 sequence: CASSFRGDETQYF. The gene calls are TRBV12-3 or TRBV12-4 and TRBJ2-5; TCRdb gives TRBD1 as the D gene, but with no DNA this cannot be confirmed. The CDR3 spans 13 residues.